This T cell receptor beta chain was observed in a study of blood T cell repertoires in COVID-19 (dated by TCRdb to about 2020). Describing the broader study: Collaborator samples came from the United States, Italy and Spain and covered acute and convalescent phases of COVID-19. Where HLA class I and class II types were available, the types were taken from metadata supplied by the sample provider, not from assay-based typing. Deeply sampled blood TCRbeta repertoires from subjects exposed to, actively infected with, or recovered from COVID-19 were included in the dataset. The material from the prospective study consisted of cDNA or gDNA derived from T cells, B-cell-depleted T cells, or PBMCs. Sample metadata almost always included a de-identified subject ID, COVID-19 status, age in years and sex. Samples were obtained from the ongoing ImmuneRACE study (first 160 participants) and from over 1,000 subjects provided by 6 global collaborators. The repertoires were released in a freely available public database meant as a resource for research on the immune response to SARS-CoV-2. What the authors observed across the whole study: The amount of clinical and demographic metadata varied by source and participant and was provided uncurated.

The collaborating institutions used their own protocols to collect whole blood in K2EDTA tubes. Collaborator samples were shipped for TCRbeta analysis as frozen whole blood, isolated PBMCs, or DNA extracted from either sample type. The immunoSEQ Assay, a bias-controlled multiplex PCR, was used to amplify TCRbeta CDR3 regions from genomic DNA. Processing in the source paper ran as follows. The number of nucleated cells in each sample was estimated from the amplification of reference gene primers within the assay. To quantify the absolute abundance of each unique TCRbeta CDR3 rearrangement, sequence reads were collapsed and filtered. For each sample, productive Simpson clonality was calculated as the square root of Simpson's diversity index across productive rearrangements. This is the immuneACCESS table as TCRdb keeps it, with only in-frame sequences that have V and J called. A part of the clones is gone; compared with another copy, unresolved V genes explain less than half, and the rest is unexplained. The V and J calls and the clone size are those of that table, but D and trimming were determined from the DNA. The sample contains tens of thousands of clones, under 90% of them found a single time. The top ten hold over 10% of the sample.

A word on this clone: Which antigen it targets is not known. Per-base quality was not reported, and no clone a single base away is much larger than it.

From the cysteine up to the phenylalanine, the CDR3 has a length of 18 residues. Only CDR3 DNA remains: 54 bases, in frame from the first base. Looking up the germline V gene yields CDR1 KGHSH and CDR2 LQKENI. Clipping removes 0 bases from V and 1 base from J, with 5 as the unmatched junction base count. The chain was built from TRBV18 and TRBJ2-3, with 12 bases matching TRBD2. The sample comprised peripheral blood. The sequence was collected from a human donor in a cohort sampled during active COVID-19. The bases are TGTGCCAGCTCACCACCCGGGCTAGCGGGGGGGCGCACAGATACGCAGTATTTT. It encodes CASSPPGLAGGRTDTQYF.